The present entry profiles one T cell receptor beta chain with its context. Its antigen is not identified. TCR beta VDJ and CDR3 were profiled, and genomic DNA was the template. TCRdb redid the calling of the reads with MiXCR, one entry per CDR3 protein. The data show just over 400,000 distinct CDR3 sequences, 65% to 80% seen once. The sample is drawn from a study of CD8+CD57+ T cells in acquired aplastic anemia. About the study: DNA recovered from sorted CD4+ and CD8+ cells had a mean of approximately 3 ug. The study's findings and limits: Patients versus controls showed no significant CD8+ Simpson's diversity difference. Common to patients and controls were approximately 30 CD8+ CDR3 sequences.

The receptor comes from a human donor in good health, serving as a control. The specimen was sorted CD4+, CD8+, or CD8+CD57+ T cells (not recorded which) from PBMCs.

CDR3 nucleotide sequence: TGTGCCAGCAGCGCCTTGGCATTTCACGGCTACACCTTC. Translating gives CASSALAFHGYTF. This chain uses TRBV9 with TRBJ1-2; no firm D call. Looked up from germline, CDR1 is SGDLS and CDR2 is YYNGEE. The CDR3 consists of 13 residues. With 3 bases removed from V and 8 bases from J, the gap between germline ends came to 14 bases.